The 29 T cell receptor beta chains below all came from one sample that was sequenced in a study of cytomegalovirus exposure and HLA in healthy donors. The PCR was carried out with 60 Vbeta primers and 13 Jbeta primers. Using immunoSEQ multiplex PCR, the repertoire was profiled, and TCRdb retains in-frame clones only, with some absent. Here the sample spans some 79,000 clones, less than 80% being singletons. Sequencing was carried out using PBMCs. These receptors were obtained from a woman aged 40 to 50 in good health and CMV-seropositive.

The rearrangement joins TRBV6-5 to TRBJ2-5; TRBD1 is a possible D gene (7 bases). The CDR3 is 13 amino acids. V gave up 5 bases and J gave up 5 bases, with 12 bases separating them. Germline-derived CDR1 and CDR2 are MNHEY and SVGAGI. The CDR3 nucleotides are TGTGCCAGCAGTGTACCAGGGGGGGAGACCCAGTACTTC. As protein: CASSVPGGETQYF.

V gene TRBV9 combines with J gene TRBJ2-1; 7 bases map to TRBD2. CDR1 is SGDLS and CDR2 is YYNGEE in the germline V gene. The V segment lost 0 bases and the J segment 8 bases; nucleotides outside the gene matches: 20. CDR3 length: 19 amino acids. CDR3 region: CASSVAPPSGRWGSDEQFF. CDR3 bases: TGTGCCAGCAGCGTAGCCCCCCCTAGCGGTAGATGGGGTTCGGATGAGCAGTTCTTC. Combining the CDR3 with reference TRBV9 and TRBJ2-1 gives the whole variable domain DSGVTQTPKHLITATGQRVTLRCSPRSGDLSVYWYQQSLDQGLQFLIQYYNGEERAKGNILERFSAQQFPDLHSELNLSSLELGDSALYFCASSVAPPSGRWGSDEQFFGPGTRLTVL.

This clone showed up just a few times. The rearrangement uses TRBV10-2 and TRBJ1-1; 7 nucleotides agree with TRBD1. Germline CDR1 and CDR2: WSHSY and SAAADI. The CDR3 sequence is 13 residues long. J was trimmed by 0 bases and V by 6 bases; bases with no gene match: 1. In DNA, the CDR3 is TGCGCCAGCAGGGGGACAGTGAACACTGAAGCTTTCTTT. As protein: CASRGTVNTEAFF.

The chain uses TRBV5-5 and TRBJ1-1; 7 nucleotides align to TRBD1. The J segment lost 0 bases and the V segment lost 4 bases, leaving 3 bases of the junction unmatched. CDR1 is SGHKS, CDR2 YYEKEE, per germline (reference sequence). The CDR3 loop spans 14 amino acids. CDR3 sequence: CASSTDRVNTEAFF. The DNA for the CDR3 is TGTGCCAGCAGCACCGACAGGGTGAACACTGAAGCTTTCTTT.

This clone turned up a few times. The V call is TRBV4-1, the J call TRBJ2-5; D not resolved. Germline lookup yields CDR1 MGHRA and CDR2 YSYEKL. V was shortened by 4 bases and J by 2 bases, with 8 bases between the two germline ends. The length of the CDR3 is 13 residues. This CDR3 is CASSPDWQETQYF. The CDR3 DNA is TGCGCCAGCAGCCCTGACTGGCAAGAGACCCAGTACTTC.

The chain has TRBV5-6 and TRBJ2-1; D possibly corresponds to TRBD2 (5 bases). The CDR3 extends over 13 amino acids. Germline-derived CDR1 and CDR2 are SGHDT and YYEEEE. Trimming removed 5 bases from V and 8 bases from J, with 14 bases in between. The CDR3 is CASRRVGGYEQFF. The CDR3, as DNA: TGTGCCAGCAGGCGGGTAGGCGGATATGAGCAGTTCTTC.

The CDR3 loop reads CASSPGVTMNTEAFF. In nucleotides, the CDR3 is TGTGCCAGCAGTCCAGGGGTAACAATGAACACTGAAGCTTTCTTT. V gene TRBV28 combines with J gene TRBJ1-1; possible D gene TRBD1, 6 bases. Trimming left V 5 bases short and J 0 bases short, with 13 bases between. The CDR3 is made up of 15 amino acids. Germline V gene lookup returns CDR1 MDHEN and CDR2 SYDVKM.

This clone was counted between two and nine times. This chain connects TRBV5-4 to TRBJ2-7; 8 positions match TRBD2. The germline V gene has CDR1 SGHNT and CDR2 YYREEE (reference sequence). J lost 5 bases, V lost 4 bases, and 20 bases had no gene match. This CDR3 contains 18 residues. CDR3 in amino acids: CASSPPEVQRERLNEQYF. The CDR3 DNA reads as TGTGCCAGCAGCCCCCCGGAAGTCCAGCGGGAGAGACTAAACGAGCAGTACTTC.

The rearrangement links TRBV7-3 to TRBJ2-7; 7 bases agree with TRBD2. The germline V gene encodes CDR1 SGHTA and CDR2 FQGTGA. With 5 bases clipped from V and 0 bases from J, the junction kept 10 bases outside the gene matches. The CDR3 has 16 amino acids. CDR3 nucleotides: TGTGCCAGCAGCCCGGAAGCGGGATTCCCCTCCTACGAGCAGTACTTC. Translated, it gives CASSPEAGFPSYEQYF.

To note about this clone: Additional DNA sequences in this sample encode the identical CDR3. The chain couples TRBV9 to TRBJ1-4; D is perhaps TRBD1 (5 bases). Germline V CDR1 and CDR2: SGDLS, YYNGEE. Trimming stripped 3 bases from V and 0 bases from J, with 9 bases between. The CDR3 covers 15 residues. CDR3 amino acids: CASSAGTTTNEKLFF. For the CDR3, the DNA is TGTGCCAGCAGCGCTGGGACTACAACTAATGAAAAACTGTTTTTT.

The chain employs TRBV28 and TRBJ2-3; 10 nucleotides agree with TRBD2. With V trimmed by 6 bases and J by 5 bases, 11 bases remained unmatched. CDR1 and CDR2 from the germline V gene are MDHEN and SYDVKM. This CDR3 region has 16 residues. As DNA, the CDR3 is TGTGCCAGCAGGGACAGACTAGCGGGCGAGATAGATACGCAGTATTTT. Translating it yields CASRDRLAGEIDTQYF. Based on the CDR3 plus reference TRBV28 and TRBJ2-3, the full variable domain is DVKVTQSSRYLVKRTGEKVFLECVQDMDHENMFWYRQDPGLGLRLIYFSYDVKMKEKGDIPEGYSVSREKKERFSLILESASTNQTSMYLCASRDRLAGEIDTQYFGPGTRLTVL.

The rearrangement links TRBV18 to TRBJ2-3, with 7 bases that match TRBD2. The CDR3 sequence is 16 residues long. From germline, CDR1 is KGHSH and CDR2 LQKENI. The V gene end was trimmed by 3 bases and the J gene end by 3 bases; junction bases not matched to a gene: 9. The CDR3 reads CASSPSFGLGTDTQYF. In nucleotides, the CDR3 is TGTGCCAGCTCACCTTCATTCGGACTAGGTACAGATACGCAGTATTTT. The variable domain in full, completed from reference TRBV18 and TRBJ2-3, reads NAGVMQNPRHLVRRRGQEARLRCSPMKGHSHVYWYRQLPEEGLKFMVYLQKENIIDESGMPKERFSAEFPKEGPSILRIQQVVRGDSAAYFCASSPSFGLGTDTQYFGPGTRLTVL.

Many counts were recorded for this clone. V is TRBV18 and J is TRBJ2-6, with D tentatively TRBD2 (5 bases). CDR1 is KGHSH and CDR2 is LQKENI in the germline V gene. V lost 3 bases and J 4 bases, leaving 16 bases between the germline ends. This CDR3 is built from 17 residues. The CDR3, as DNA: TGTGCCAGCTCACCCCGTCAGACGGACTTAGGGGCCAACGTCCTGACTTTC. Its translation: CASSPRQTDLGANVLTF.

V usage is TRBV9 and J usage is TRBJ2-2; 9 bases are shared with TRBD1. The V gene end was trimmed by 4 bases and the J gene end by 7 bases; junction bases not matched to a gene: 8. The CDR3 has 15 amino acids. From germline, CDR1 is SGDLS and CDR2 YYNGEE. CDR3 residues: CASSSQGARGGELFF. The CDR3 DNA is TGTGCCAGCAGCTCACAGGGGGCGCGCGGCGGGGAGCTGTTTTTT.

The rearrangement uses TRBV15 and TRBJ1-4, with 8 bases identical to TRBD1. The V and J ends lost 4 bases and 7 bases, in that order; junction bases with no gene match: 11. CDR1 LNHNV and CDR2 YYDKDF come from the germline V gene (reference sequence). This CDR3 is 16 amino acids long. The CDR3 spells CATSKGQEGLGEKLFF. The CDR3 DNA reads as TGTGCCACCAGCAAGGGACAGGAAGGCTTGGGTGAAAAACTGTTTTTT.

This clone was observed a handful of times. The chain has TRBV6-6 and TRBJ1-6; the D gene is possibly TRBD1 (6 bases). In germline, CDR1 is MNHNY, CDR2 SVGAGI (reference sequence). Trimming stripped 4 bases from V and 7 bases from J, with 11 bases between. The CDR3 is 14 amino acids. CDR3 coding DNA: TGTGCCAGCAGTTCGGCCAGGGGCAATTCACCCCTCCACTTT. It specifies CASSSARGNSPLHF.

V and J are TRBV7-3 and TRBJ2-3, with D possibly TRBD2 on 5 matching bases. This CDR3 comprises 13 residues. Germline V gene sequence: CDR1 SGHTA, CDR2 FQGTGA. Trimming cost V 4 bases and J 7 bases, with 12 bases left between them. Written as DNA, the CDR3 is TGTGCCAGCAGCTCGGACTCACGGCATACGCAGTATTTT. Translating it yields CASSSDSRHTQYF.

The chain's CDR3 is CASSPGGAPLHF. For the CDR3, the DNA is TGTGCCAGCAGCCCCGGAGGAGCACCCCTCCACTTT. This chain links TRBV7-9 with TRBJ1-6; D not resolved. The CDR3 loop spans 12 amino acids. CDR1 and CDR2 (germline): SEHNR, FQNEAQ (reference sequence). Trimming removed 5 bases from V and 11 bases from J, with 10 bases in between.

The CDR3 spells CASSERPTKGYTF. CDR3 in DNA: TGTGCCAGCAGTGAACGCCCCACAAAGGGCTACACCTTC. The chain is built from TRBV28 and TRBJ1-2; no clear D gene. V lost 5 bases to trimming and J lost 8 bases, with 15 bases between them. This CDR3 has 13 amino acids. Germline loops: CDR1 MDHEN, CDR2 SYDVKM.

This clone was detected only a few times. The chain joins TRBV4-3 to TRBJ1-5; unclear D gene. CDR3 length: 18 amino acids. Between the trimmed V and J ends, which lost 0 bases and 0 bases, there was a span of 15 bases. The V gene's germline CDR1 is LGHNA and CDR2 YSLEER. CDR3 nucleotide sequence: TGCGCCAGCAGCCAAGAATTGTTAACGGTCAATAGCAATCAGCCCCAGCATTTT. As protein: CASSQELLTVNSNQPQHF.

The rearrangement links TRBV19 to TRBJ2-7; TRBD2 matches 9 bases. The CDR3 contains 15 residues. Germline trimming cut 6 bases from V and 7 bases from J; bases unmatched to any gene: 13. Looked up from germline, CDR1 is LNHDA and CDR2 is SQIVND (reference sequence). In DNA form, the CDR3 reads TGTGCCAGTAGCCCCCAGCCTAGCGGGATAGGGGAGCAGTACTTC. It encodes CASSPQPSGIGEQYF. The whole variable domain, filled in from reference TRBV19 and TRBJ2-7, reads DGGITQSPKYLFRKEGQNVTLSCEQNLNHDAMYWYRQDPGQGLRLIYYSQIVNDFQKGDIAEGYSVSREKKESFPLTVTSAQKNPTAFYLCASSPQPSGIGEQYFGPGTRLTVT.

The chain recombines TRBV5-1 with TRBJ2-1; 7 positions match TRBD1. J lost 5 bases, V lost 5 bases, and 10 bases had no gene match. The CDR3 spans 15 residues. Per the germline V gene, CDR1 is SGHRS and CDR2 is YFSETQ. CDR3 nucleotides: TGCGCCAGCAGGGTTGACAGGGTCATTCACAATGAGCAGTTCTTC. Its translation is CASRVDRVIHNEQFF.

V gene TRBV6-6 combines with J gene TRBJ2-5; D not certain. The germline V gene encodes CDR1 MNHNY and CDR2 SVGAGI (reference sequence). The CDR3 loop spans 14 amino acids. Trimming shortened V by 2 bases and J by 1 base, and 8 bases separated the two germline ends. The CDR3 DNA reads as TGTGCCAGCAGTTACGGGCAGGCCCAAGAGACCCAGTACTTC. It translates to CASSYGQAQETQYF.

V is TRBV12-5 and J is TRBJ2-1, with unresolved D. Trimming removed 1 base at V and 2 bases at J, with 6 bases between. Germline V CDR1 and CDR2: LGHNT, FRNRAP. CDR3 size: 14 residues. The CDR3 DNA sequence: TGTGCTAGTGGTTTGGGCGGAACCTACAATGAGCAGTTCTTC. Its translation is CASGLGGTYNEQFF. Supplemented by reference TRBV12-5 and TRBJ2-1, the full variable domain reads DARVTQTPRHKVTEMGQEVTMRCQPILGHNTVFWYRQTMMQGLELLAYFRNRAPLDDSGMPKDRFSAEMPDATLATLKIQPSEPRDSAVYFCASGLGGTYNEQFFGPGTRLTVL.

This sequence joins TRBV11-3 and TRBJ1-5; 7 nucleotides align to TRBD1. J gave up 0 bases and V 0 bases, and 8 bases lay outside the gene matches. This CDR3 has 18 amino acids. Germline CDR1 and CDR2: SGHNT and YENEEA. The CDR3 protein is CASSLDWTGPYSNQPQHF. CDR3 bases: TGTGCCAGCAGCTTAGATTGGACAGGCCCTTATAGCAATCAGCCCCAGCATTTT.

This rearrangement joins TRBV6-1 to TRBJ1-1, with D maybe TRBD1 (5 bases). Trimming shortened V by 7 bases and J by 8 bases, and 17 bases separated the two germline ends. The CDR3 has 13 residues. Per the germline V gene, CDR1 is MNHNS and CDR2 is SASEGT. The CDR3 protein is CASIGAGGREAFF. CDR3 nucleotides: TGTGCCAGCATTGGAGCCGGGGGTCGGGAAGCTTTCTTT.

CDR3 coding DNA: TGTGCCAGCAGCTTAGCTGCGGGACGCGAAAGGGGCCAGTACTTC. Protein: CASSLAAGRERGQYF. The V and J genes are TRBV7-8 and TRBJ2-5; D is perhaps TRBD2 (6 bases). V was trimmed by 0 bases and J by 10 bases, leaving 18 bases between them. CDR1 is SGHVS and CDR2 is FQNEAQ in the germline V gene. The CDR3 spans 15 residues.

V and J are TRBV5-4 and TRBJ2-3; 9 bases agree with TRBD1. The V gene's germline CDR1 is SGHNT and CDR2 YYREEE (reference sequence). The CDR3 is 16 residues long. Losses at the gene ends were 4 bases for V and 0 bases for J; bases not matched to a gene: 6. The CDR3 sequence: CASSADRGPSTDTQYF. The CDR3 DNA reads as TGTGCCAGCAGCGCGGACAGGGGACCTAGCACAGATACGCAGTATTTT.

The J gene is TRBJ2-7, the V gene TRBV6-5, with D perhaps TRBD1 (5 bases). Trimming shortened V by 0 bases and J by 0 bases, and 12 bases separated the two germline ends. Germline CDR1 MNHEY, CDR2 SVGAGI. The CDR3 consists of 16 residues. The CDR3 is CASSYSVTEASYEQYF. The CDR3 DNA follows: TGTGCCAGCAGTTACTCAGTGACAGAGGCCTCCTACGAGCAGTACTTC.